The present T cell receptor beta chain was sequenced within a study of T cell clonotyping in hematopoietic cell transplantation. Findings and limits, study-wide: Recipient TCR diversity dropped after transplant; expanded clonotypes rose from day 30 to 180.

The sample's time point: recipient sample about 28 days before transplant, after cytoreduction. The CDR3 runs to 12 residues. V was clipped by 3 bases and J by 0 bases, with 2 bases between them. Looked up from germline, CDR1 is SGHDN and CDR2 is FVKESK. Note on this clone: What it recognizes is unknown.

TCRdb keeps only in-frame clones here, not all; method: immunoSEQ multiplex PCR. The sample lists about 27,000 clones; 60% to 80% were seen once. The sample in question was peripheral blood mononuclear cells, obtained before stem cell transplant. The TCR comes from a man aged 45-65 years with myelodysplastic syndrome. Some clones in this sample may be carry-over from other donors' samples. The J gene is TRBJ2-5, the V gene TRBV14; no definite D call. DNA for the CDR3: TGTGCCAGCAGCCATAACCAAGAGACCCAGTACTTC. This gives the protein CASSHNQETQYF.